One sample yielded the 12 T cell receptor beta chains listed below, sequenced in a study of blood T cells in healthy people across ages. Sample-barcoded 5' priming and a J-beta primer mix drove a second PCR of roughly 6 to 12 cycles. MiXCR was run by TCRdb on the 5' RACE reads, yielding one entry per CDR3 protein. The sample shows 800,000 to 950,000 distinct CDR3 sequences, around 29% of them seen only once. This sample also belongs to another study, concerning T cells of mothers and their children.

The sequenced sample was blood. The receptors were gathered from a woman aged 40 to 55 in good health.

This clonotype was detected only once. CDR3 sequence (DNA): TGCAGTGCTACCGGGACAGACTCCTACGAGCAGTACTTC. Translation: CSATGTDSYEQYF. The genes are TRBV20-1 and TRBJ2-7, with TRBD1 matching 7 bases. Unmatched junction bases numbered 3, after V lost 4 bases and J lost 0 bases. CDR1 is DFQATT and CDR2 is SNEGSKA in the germline V gene (reference sequence). The CDR3 is made up of 13 amino acids.

The chain has TRBV2 and TRBJ2-2; 8 nucleotides agree with TRBD1. This CDR3 comprises 15 residues. Losses at the gene ends were 5 bases for V and 8 bases for J; bases not matched to a gene: 10. CDR1 is SNHLY and CDR2 is FYNNEI in the germline V gene. For the CDR3, the DNA is TGTGCCAGCAGTACCACCGACAGGGGATCGGGGGAGCTGTTTTTT. The encoded protein is CASSTTDRGSGELFF.

This clonotype came up a few times. The chain uses TRBV28 and TRBJ2-3; D perhaps matches TRBD2 (5 bases). The germline V and J ends were trimmed by 7 bases and 3 bases, with 14 bases remaining between them. The CDR3 spans 14 residues. Germline-derived CDR1 and CDR2 are MDHEN and SYDVKM. This chain's CDR3 is CASITRALTDTQYF. CDR3 in DNA: TGTGCCAGCATCACGAGGGCCCTGACAGATACGCAGTATTTT.

This clonotype has only a few counts. The chain combines TRBV6-5 with TRBJ1-2; D is unresolved. The germline gives CDR1 MNHEY, CDR2 SVGAGI. The CDR3 is made up of 11 amino acids. V was trimmed by 10 bases and J by 3 bases, leaving 9 bases between them. The CDR3 protein is CATRTYYGYTF. The CDR3 coding sequence is TGTGCCACCCGCACTTACTATGGCTACACCTTC.

This clonotype was seen more than once but under ten times. The rearrangement joins TRBV5-1 to TRBJ2-3; perhaps TRBD1 as D (6 bases). This CDR3 comprises 13 residues. CDR1 and CDR2 from the germline V gene are SGHRS and YFSETQ. V was shortened by 4 bases and J by 5 bases, with 11 bases between the two germline ends. The CDR3 region has the DNA TGCGCCAGCAGCCTGACAGGTGGAGATACGCAGTATTTT. Translation gives CASSLTGGDTQYF. Based on the CDR3 plus reference TRBV5-1 and TRBJ2-3, the full variable domain is KAGVTQTPRYLIKTRGQQVTLSCSPISGHRSVSWYQQTPGQGLQFLFEYFSETQRNKGNFPGRFSGRQFSNSRSEMNVSTLELGDSALYLCASSLTGGDTQYFGPGTRLTVL.

This clonotype was seen ten or more times. This chain uses TRBV7-2 with TRBJ1-1; D gene ambiguous. The germline V and J ends were trimmed by 7 bases and 0 bases, with 9 bases remaining between them. CDR1 and CDR2 from the germline V gene are SGHTA and FQGNSA. The length of the CDR3 is 13 residues. The CDR3 is CASTINLNTEAFF. The CDR3 nucleotides are TGTGCCAGCACCATTAATCTGAACACTGAAGCTTTCTTT.

This clonotype was seen a few times. A much larger clone sits a single nucleotide away, making a read error possible. This rearrangement joins TRBV20-1 to TRBJ2-7; D is perhaps TRBD2 (6 bases). The CDR3 covers 15 residues. V was shortened by 0 bases and J by 0 bases, with 12 bases between the two germline ends. CDR1 is DFQATT, CDR2 SNEGSKA, per germline (reference sequence). The DNA for the CDR3 is TGCAGTGCTAGAGATCCGCCTAGCGACTCCTACGAGCAGTACTTC. Protein: CSARDPPSDSYEQYF.

This clonotype was recorded a few times. The rearrangement joins TRBV5-1 to TRBJ2-5; 9 nucleotides match TRBD1. CDR1 is SGHRS, CDR2 YFSETQ, per germline. This CDR3 region has 13 residues. Trimming removed 4 bases from V and 8 bases from J; junction bases left unmatched: 6. The CDR3 DNA reads TGCGCCAGCAGCCCGGGACAGGGTTACACCCAGTACTTC. Translated, it gives CASSPGQGYTQYF.

This clonotype was counted a few times. The chain links TRBV24-1 to TRBJ2-3; D is uncertain. V gave up 0 bases and J gave up 4 bases, with 4 bases separating them. This CDR3 contains 13 residues. Germline assignment: CDR1 KGHDR and CDR2 SFDVKD. In DNA form, the CDR3 reads TGTGCCACCAGTGATTTGGCACCAGATACGCAGTATTTT. Residues: CATSDLAPDTQYF.

This clonotype was detected a few times. The CDR3 DNA is TGCAGTGCTAGAGTCTTGGGGGCCGGTAATGAAAAACTGTTTTTT. Its protein product is CSARVLGAGNEKLFF. The J gene is TRBJ1-4, the V gene TRBV20-1, with a possible D match to TRBD1 (6 bases). Germline CDR1 DFQATT, CDR2 SNEGSKA (reference sequence). The CDR3 has 15 amino acids. V shed 1 base and J shed 4 bases, with 13 bases lying between them.

This clonotype was found many times. The chain is built from TRBV12-3 or TRBV12-4 and TRBJ2-7, with D tentatively TRBD1 or TRBD2 (7 bases each). The CDR3 has 13 residues. Trimming removed 6 bases from V and 4 bases from J, with 13 bases in between. As DNA, the CDR3 is TGTGCCAGCAGCTCAGGGGGGGAGTACGAGCAGTACTTC. Its protein product is CASSSGGEYEQYF.

This clonotype was counted at least ten times. The J gene is TRBJ2-1, the V gene TRBV15; 7 bases map to TRBD2. Germline CDR1 is LNHNV and CDR2 is YYDKDF (reference sequence). Trimming cost V 4 bases and J 5 bases; bases outside gene matches: 11. The CDR3 is 16 residues long. The CDR3 DNA reads TGTGCCACCAGCATTAGCCAAAGGACTAGAGACAATGAGCAGTTCTTC. It is translated as CATSISQRTRDNEQFF.